This TCR beta chain was documented in a study of OX40 agonist ivuxolimab in advanced cancers. CDR1 and CDR2 (germline): SEHNR, FQNEAQ (reference sequence). V was trimmed by 2 bases and J by 3 bases, leaving 8 bases between them. The CDR3 consists of 13 residues. Assay used: immunoSEQ multiplex PCR; TCRdb lists only in-frame clones, some missing. The sample holds over 60,000 clones, roughly nine tenths seen once. This clone was counted between two and nine times. This sequence was found in an adult with an advanced solid tumor such as melanoma, head and neck, liver or kidney cancer. The chain recombines TRBV7-9 with TRBJ2-7, with D perhaps TRBD2 (5 bases). The sample here was CD4+ or CD8+ T cells sorted from blood, taken in a trial of the OX40 agonist ivuxolimab. The DNA of the CDR3 is TGTGCCAGCAGCTTAATTACTAGCTACGAGCAGTACTTC. It yields the protein CASSLITSYEQYF. The complete variable domain, with remaining parts taken from reference TRBV7-9 and TRBJ2-7, reads DTGVSQNPRHKITKRGQNVTFRCDPISEHNRLYWYRQTLGQGPEFLTYFQNEAQLEKSRLLSDRFSAERPKGSFSTLEIQRTEQGDSAMYLCASSLITSYEQYFGPGTRLTVT.